Following are 18 T cell receptor beta chains from one sample sequenced in a study of CD8 T cells in ankylosing spondylitis. Each CDR3 protein is one row after TCRdb ran MiXCR on the 5' RACE reads. The repertoire consists of approximately 300,000 distinct CDR3 sequences, with roughly 20% occurring once and the leading ten covering about 8%. Sequenced input: blood, either unsorted or a sorted T cell fraction (not recorded which). Receptors originate from a male donor with ankylosing spondylitis or in good health (not recorded which).

This clonotype was picked up many times. The genes are TRBV4-1 and TRBJ2-1; the match to TRBD1 covers 9 bases. V dropped 4 bases and J dropped 5; count of bases not matched to a gene: 6. The CDR3 is 15 amino acids. Germline CDR1 MGHRA, CDR2 YSYEKL. The CDR3 loop is CASSLRGQGDNEQFF. The CDR3 bases are TGCGCCAGCAGCCTGAGGGGACAGGGAGACAATGAGCAGTTCTTC.

The gene calls are TRBV6-5 and TRBJ1-1; D not resolved. The CDR3 has 13 amino acids. Deletions cut 4 bases from V and 0 bases from J, with 6 bases between. The germline V gene has CDR1 MNHEY and CDR2 SVGAGI. CDR3 nucleotides: TGTGCCAGCAGTTCTTCACTGAACACTGAAGCTTTCTTT. This gives the protein CASSSSLNTEAFF.

This clonotype has a count of ten or more. The chain recombines TRBV28 with TRBJ1-3, with a weak D call TRBD1 (5 bases). There are 16 residues in the CDR3. Germline V lookup: CDR1 MDHEN, CDR2 SYDVKM. V lost 6 bases, J lost 0 bases, and 15 bases lay in between. CDR3 residues: CASSPERGGSGNTIYF. CDR3 in DNA: TGTGCCAGCAGCCCGGAACGGGGGGGCTCTGGAAACACCATATATTTT.

This chain links TRBV20-1 with TRBJ2-3; 7 bases fit TRBD2. The V and J ends lost 5 bases and 3 bases, in that order; junction bases with no gene match: 8. This CDR3 is 14 amino acids long. Germline V CDR1 and CDR2: DFQATT, SNEGSKA (reference sequence). The CDR3 DNA follows: TGCAGTGCTCCAGCTAGCGGAGGTACAGATACGCAGTATTTT. It yields the protein CSAPASGGTDTQYF.

This clonotype has a single count. The chain employs TRBV5-1 and TRBJ2-1, with D possibly TRBD2 on 5 matching bases. CDR1 SGHRS and CDR2 YFSETQ come from the germline V gene. V lost 3 bases to trimming and J lost 5 bases, with 12 bases between them. The CDR3 runs 14 residues. The CDR3 here is CASSSPGFDNEQFF. CDR3 DNA: TGCGCCAGCAGCTCCCCGGGGTTCGACAATGAGCAGTTCTTC. Full variable domain (rest looked up from reference TRBV5-1 and TRBJ2-1): KAGVTQTPRYLIKTRGQQVTLSCSPISGHRSVSWYQQTPGQGLQFLFEYFSETQRNKGNFPGRFSGRQFSNSRSEMNVSTLELGDSALYLCASSSPGFDNEQFFGPGTRLTVL.

The chain employs TRBV20-1 and TRBJ2-1; D is unclear. In germline, CDR1 is DFQATT, CDR2 SNEGSKA (reference sequence). Trimming removed 6 bases at V and 5 bases at J, with 8 bases between. This CDR3 is built from 11 residues. The CDR3 nucleotides read TGCAGTGCGCCTACGAACAATGAGCAGTTCTTC. Translating gives CSAPTNNEQFF.

The chain has TRBV3-1 and TRBJ2-2; D remains unclear. The V end was cut by 2 bases, the J end by 3 bases, with 7 bases between. The length of the CDR3 is 14 residues. The V gene's germline CDR1 is LGHDT and CDR2 YNNKEL (reference sequence). CDR3 protein: CASSQMPDTGELFF. CDR3 nucleotides: TGTGCCAGCAGCCAAATGCCCGACACCGGGGAGCTGTTTTTT.

The genes are TRBV20-1 and TRBJ2-6; 13 nucleotides match TRBD2. The germline V gene encodes CDR1 DFQATT and CDR2 SNEGSKA (reference sequence). The CDR3 consists of 17 residues. With V trimmed by 6 bases and J by 4 bases, 9 bases remained unmatched. The CDR3 is CSAGPGLAGTGANVLTF. The CDR3 DNA sequence: TGCAGTGCGGGACCGGGACTAGCGGGAACCGGGGCCAACGTCCTGACTTTC.

This clonotype turned up a few times. The chain couples TRBV2 to TRBJ1-2; the D gene is possibly TRBD1 (5 bases). The V end was cut by 6 bases, the J end by 4 bases, with 9 bases between. The CDR3 length is 12 residues. Germline V gene sequence: CDR1 SNHLY, CDR2 FYNNEI. CDR3 protein: CASRDDSYGYTF. The CDR3 DNA reads TGTGCCAGCAGAGACGACAGCTATGGCTACACCTTC.

This clonotype was recorded a few times. V usage is TRBV20-1 and J usage is TRBJ1-6; D remains ambiguous. Looked up from germline, CDR1 is DFQATT and CDR2 is SNEGSKA (reference sequence). Trimming took 7 bases from V and 1 from J, leaving 11 bases between them. This CDR3 comprises 14 residues. This CDR3 reads CSGRGGSYNSPLHF. CDR3 sequence (DNA): TGCAGTGGAAGAGGAGGGTCCTATAATTCACCCCTCCACTTT.

The chain recombines TRBV4-2 with TRBJ2-7; D remains unclear. CDR1 LGHNA and CDR2 YNFKEQ come from the germline V gene. V lost 1 base to trimming and J lost 3 bases, with 7 bases between them. This CDR3 contains 13 residues. The CDR3 sequence: CASSQVPGYEQYV. The CDR3 DNA sequence: TGTGCCAGCAGCCAAGTACCAGGCTACGAGCAGTACGTC.

This clonotype has more than one count but fewer than ten. The chain has TRBV24-1 and TRBJ1-1, with D hard to call. The CDR3 is made up of 13 amino acids. Germline V gene sequence: CDR1 KGHDR, CDR2 SFDVKD. Trimming removed 6 bases from V and 0 bases from J, with 7 bases in between. CDR3 residues: CATSSDMNTEAFF. The CDR3 nucleotides are TGTGCCACCAGTTCAGACATGAACACTGAAGCTTTCTTT.

The rearrangement joins TRBV28 to TRBJ2-1; TRBD1 aligns across 7 bases. The CDR3 extends over 20 amino acids. Unmatched junction bases numbered 18, after V lost 4 bases and J lost 0 bases. Looked up from germline, CDR1 is MDHEN and CDR2 is SYDVKM. Here the CDR3 reads CASSSPRFTGQRSSYNEQFF. CDR3 coding DNA: TGTGCCAGCAGTTCCCCCAGGTTTACGGGACAGCGGAGCTCCTACAATGAGCAGTTCTTC.

In its sample, this clonotype was seen a few times. The J gene is TRBJ2-7, the V gene TRBV24-1, with D possibly TRBD1 on 5 matching bases. This CDR3 contains 11 residues. The germline gives CDR1 KGHDR, CDR2 SFDVKD. V gave up 10 bases and J gave up 7 bases, with 13 bases separating them. CDR3 sequence (DNA): TGTGCCACGGGGCGGAAGGGGGAGCAGTACGTC. Amino acid sequence: CATGRKGEQYV.

This clonotype came up a few times. The chain joins TRBV6-5 to TRBJ1-4; D unresolved. Between the trimmed V and J ends, which lost 11 bases and 5 bases, there was a span of 12 bases. Germline V gene lookup returns CDR1 MNHEY and CDR2 SVGAGI. This CDR3 is 12 amino acids long. Here the CDR3 DNA reads TGTGCCGCCGGAGAACCCAATGAAAAACTGTTTTTT. This gives the protein CAAGEPNEKLFF.

Worth noting for this clonotype: One end of the junction does not line up with germline, which may come from a read error. The V call is TRBV28, the J call TRBJ2-3; 13 bases fit TRBD2. The CDR3 sequence is 18 residues long. Germline V gene data show CDR1 as MDHEN and CDR2 as SYDVKM. The CDR3 sequence: CASSPPGLAGFFTDMQYF. In nucleotides, the CDR3 is TGTGCCAGCAGCCCGCCGGGACTAGCGGGGTTCTTCACAGATATGCAGTATTTT.

This clonotype came up a few times. V is TRBV3-1 and J is TRBJ2-1, with D perhaps TRBD1 or TRBD2 (5 bases each). The CDR3 has 18 residues. With 3 bases removed from V and 0 bases from J, the gap between germline ends came to 18 bases. Germline V gives CDR1 LGHDT, CDR2 YNNKEL (reference sequence). The CDR3 region is CASSHGTRRRSSYNEQFF. The CDR3 nucleotides are TGTGCCAGCAGCCACGGGACGAGGAGAAGGAGCTCCTACAATGAGCAGTTCTTC.

This clonotype has only a few counts. The rearrangement uses TRBV2 and TRBJ2-3, with TRBD2 matching over 12 bases. The CDR3 is made up of 17 amino acids. Trimming at V came to 5 bases and at J to 2 bases, leaving 8 bases not matched to a gene. The germline V gene has CDR1 SNHLY and CDR2 FYNNEI. CDR3 amino acids: CASSSRLAGDFTDTQYF. The CDR3, as DNA: TGTGCCAGCAGTTCCCGACTAGCGGGGGACTTCACAGATACGCAGTATTTT.